This T cell receptor beta chain is drawn from a study of cytomegalovirus exposure and HLA in healthy donors. Use of 60 Vbeta and 13 Jbeta primers characterized the PCR. Only in-frame clones appear in the TCRdb table, and some are missing; sequencing was by immunoSEQ multiplex PCR. The repertoire consists of about 60,000 clones, with over 65% occurring once and the leading ten covering roughly 35%. CDR1 SGHTA and CDR2 FQGNSA come from the germline V gene. The CDR3 is 15 residues long. V dropped 3 bases and J dropped 3 bases, with 14 bases sitting between them. Remarks on this clone: Its specificity is not known.

Points from the study as a whole: Earlier results showed most TCR beta V segments being productive about 87% or about 30% of the time. Indistinguishability led to the exclusion of some V segments, TRBV6-2 and TRBV6-3 included. CMV serostatus stood as the only immune exposure information on hand.

When sampled, the donors appeared nominally healthy, though they likely had unrecorded immune exposures. The chain couples TRBV7-2 to TRBJ1-1, with D perhaps TRBD1 (5 bases). The specimen sequenced was PBMCs. This sequence originates from a man in his forties in good health and CMV-seropositive. CDR3 nucleotides: TGTGCCAGCAGCTTCGGCAGGGATCAGGACACTGAAGCTTTCTTT. It specifies CASSFGRDQDTEAFF.